This T cell receptor beta chain stems from a study of glioma-infiltrating T cells. Whole-study findings and limits: Above-expected tissue-blood divergence occurred in all gliomas, most in low-grade ones.

Using RNA template, CDR3s of TCR alpha and beta were amplified with iRepertoire arm-PCR. Input was about 95-400 ng of tissue mRNA or PBMC total RNA. TCRdb called the multiplex PCR reads again in MiXCR, with one record for every CDR3 protein. The sample contains some 110,000 distinct CDR3 sequences, less than 30% of which appear only once. Comment on this clonotype: The target antigen is unknown. Sequence at one end of the junction differs from germline and may be a read error.

Per germline, CDR1 SQVTM and CDR2 ANQGSEA. The CDR3 has 12 amino acids. Sequencing was carried out using glioma tissue, nonneoplastic brain tissue, or PBMCs (not recorded which). The gene calls are TRBV29-1 and TRBJ2-1; a weak D match, TRBD2 (5 bases). The clonotype originates from a human donor with low-grade glioma or glioblastoma, undergoing nonglioma brain surgery, or in good health (not recorded which). The CDR3 DNA reads TGCAGCCCCAGACGGGGAGACAATGAGAAGTTCTTC. It translates to CSPRRGDNEKFF.